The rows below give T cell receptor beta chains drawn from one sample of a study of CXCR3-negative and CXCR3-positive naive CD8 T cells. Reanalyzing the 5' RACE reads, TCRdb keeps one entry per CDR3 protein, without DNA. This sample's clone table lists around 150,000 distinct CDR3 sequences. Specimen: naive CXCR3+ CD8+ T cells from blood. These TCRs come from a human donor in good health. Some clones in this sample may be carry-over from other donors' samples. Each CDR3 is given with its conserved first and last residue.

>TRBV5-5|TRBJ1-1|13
CASSQKGNPEAFF
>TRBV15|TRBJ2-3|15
CATSNRDRETDTQYF
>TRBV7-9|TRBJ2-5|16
CASSISGQGAGETQYF
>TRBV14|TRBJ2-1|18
CASSDFEWGRSSYNEQFF
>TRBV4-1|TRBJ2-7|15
CASSHNTGGVHEQYF
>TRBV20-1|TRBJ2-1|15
CSAGSGTGGRNEQFF
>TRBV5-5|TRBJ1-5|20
CASSSGPIIMRTDSNQPQHF
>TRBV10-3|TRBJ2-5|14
CAISPGTGWETQYF
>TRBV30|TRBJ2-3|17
CAGSGTSGGPSTDTQYF
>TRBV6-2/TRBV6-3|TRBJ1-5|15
CASSYAVYSNQPQHF
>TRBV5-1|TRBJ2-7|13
CASRPSSYYEQCF
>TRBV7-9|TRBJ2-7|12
CASSATPLEQYF
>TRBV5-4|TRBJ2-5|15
CASSPGTSSLETQYF
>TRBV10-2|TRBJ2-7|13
CASSDRLTYEQYF
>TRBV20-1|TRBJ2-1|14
CSASKGLPYNEQFF
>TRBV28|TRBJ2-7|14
CASSLSVTGYEQYF
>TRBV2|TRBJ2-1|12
CASSSTVNEQFF
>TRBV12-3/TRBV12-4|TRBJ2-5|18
CASRVVELAGGPLETQYF
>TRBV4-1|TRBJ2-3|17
CASSPLPGQGAEGTQYF
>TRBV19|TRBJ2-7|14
CASSTLAGYYEQYF
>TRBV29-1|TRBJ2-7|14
CSVELPGHGYEQYF
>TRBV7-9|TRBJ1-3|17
CASSSGGNRDPGNTIYF
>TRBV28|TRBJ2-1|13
CASSPGLSNEQFF
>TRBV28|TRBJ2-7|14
CASSSDYGRGEQYF
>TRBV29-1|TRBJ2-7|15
CSVRLKGVVSYEQYF
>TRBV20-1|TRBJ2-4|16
CSARDPWRVAKNIQYF
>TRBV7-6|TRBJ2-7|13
CASSLAGQGEQYF
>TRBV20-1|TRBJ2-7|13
CSARGGIGYEQYF
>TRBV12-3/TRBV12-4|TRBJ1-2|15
CASSLVDRGTYGYTF
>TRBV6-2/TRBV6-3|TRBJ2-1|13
CASSYVSYNEQFF
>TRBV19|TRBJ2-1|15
CASSMTSGTYNEQFF
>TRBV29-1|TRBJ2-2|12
CSVRAFAGELFF
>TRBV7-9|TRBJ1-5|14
CASSLGVHQEPQHF
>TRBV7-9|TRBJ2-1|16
CASSLTPGLAGEIQFF
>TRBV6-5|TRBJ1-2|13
CASTPRNNYGYTF
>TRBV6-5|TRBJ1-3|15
CASTLGTGSGNTIYF
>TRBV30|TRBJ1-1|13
CAWYPGGNTEAFF
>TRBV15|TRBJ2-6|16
CATSLDRRSGANVLTF
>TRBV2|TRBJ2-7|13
CASSEAWVNEQYF
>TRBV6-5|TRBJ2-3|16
CASSYPVAGGPDTQYF
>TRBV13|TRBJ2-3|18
CASSSRQGDGSFTDTQYF
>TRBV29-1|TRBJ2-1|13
CSGEGGAYNEQFF
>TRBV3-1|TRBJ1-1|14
CASSWDRLAAEAFF
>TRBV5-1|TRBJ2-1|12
CASSSLRNEQFF
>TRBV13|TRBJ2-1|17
CASSLEGRASSYNEQFF
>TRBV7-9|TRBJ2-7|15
CASSSPGQPSYEQYF
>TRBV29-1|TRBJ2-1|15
CSVDYPQGARDEQFF
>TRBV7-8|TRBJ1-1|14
CASTLSGGDTEAFF